One and the same sample provided the 17 T cell receptor beta chains below, sequenced in a study of beta chain features in type 1 diabetes. General study points: The study found moderately but significantly shorter TCRB CDR3s in all four CD4+ subsets of Type 1 diabetes patients.

Their antigens are not known. Expressed TCRB transcripts were sequenced after all isolated RNA was converted to cDNA. The method was immunoSEQ multiplex PCR; TCRdb's version includes in-frame clones alone and lacks a portion of them. The sample has hundreds of thousands of clones, 13% seen once. Sequencing was performed on naive CD4+ T cells from blood. All receptors come from a man between 18 and 35 years old with type 1 diabetes.

The chain uses TRBV18 and TRBJ2-5; the D gene is possibly TRBD1 (8 bases). Germline V gene lookup returns CDR1 KGHSH and CDR2 LQKENI. V shed 6 bases and J shed 2 bases, with 16 bases lying between them. This CDR3 region has 15 residues. DNA for the CDR3: TGTGCCAGCTCCCAACAGGGGGAGGGTCAAGAGACCCAGTACTTC. Translated, it gives CASSQQGEGQETQYF.

The genes are TRBV19 and TRBJ2-2, with D perhaps TRBD2 (5 bases). The CDR3 sequence is 14 residues long. Per the germline V gene, CDR1 is LNHDA and CDR2 is SQIVND (reference sequence). Trimming left V 8 bases short and J 0 bases short, with 10 bases between. The CDR3 is CASGGRPNTGELFF. The CDR3 region has the DNA TGTGCCAGTGGAGGCAGACCGAACACCGGGGAGCTGTTTTTT.

This clone was found a few times. V usage is TRBV9 and J usage is TRBJ2-1, with D tentatively TRBD1 (6 bases). The germline V gene encodes CDR1 SGDLS and CDR2 YYNGEE. The CDR3 loop spans 13 amino acids. Trimming removed 4 bases at V and 9 bases at J, with 14 bases between. CDR3: CASSQTGAVEQFF. DNA of the CDR3: TGTGCCAGCAGCCAGACAGGAGCTGTTGAGCAGTTCTTC.

The chain is built from TRBV30 and TRBJ2-1, with 9 positions matching TRBD2. Germline V gives CDR1 GTSNPN, CDR2 SVGIG (reference sequence). After removal of 4 bases from V and 2 bases from J, the junction contained 9 bases not matched to a gene. CDR3 length equals 16 residues. CDR3: CAWIGGKRGAYNEQFF. Written as DNA, the CDR3 is TGTGCCTGGATCGGAGGGAAGCGGGGGGCCTACAATGAGCAGTTCTTC.

This sequence joins TRBV15 and TRBJ2-1; D may match TRBD1 or TRBD2 (6 bases each). This CDR3 contains 14 residues. The V gene's germline CDR1 is LNHNV and CDR2 YYDKDF (reference sequence). V was shortened by 11 bases and J by 5 bases, with 19 bases between the two germline ends. The CDR3 sequence is CAVGGAGRDNEQFF. CDR3 nucleotide sequence: TGTGCCGTAGGGGGAGCGGGTCGGGACAATGAGCAGTTCTTC.

This clone was counted only a few times. The chain links TRBV19 to TRBJ2-1, with 10 bases aligning to TRBD2. This CDR3 is 16 amino acids long. J gave up 4 bases and V 1 base, and 4 bases lay outside the gene matches. Germline V gene sequence: CDR1 LNHDA, CDR2 SQIVND (reference sequence). CDR3 DNA sequence: TGTGCCAGTAGTATAGTCAGCGGGGGGGCTTACAATGAGCAGTTCTTC. Residues: CASSIVSGGAYNEQFF.

This chain links TRBV30 with TRBJ2-2; 7 bases match TRBD1. This CDR3 has 15 amino acids. V dropped 0 bases and J dropped 0; count of bases not matched to a gene: 1. Germline V CDR1 and CDR2: GTSNPN, SVGIG (reference sequence). The CDR3: CAWSVGGANTGELFF. In DNA form, the CDR3 reads TGTGCCTGGAGTGTAGGGGGCGCGAACACCGGGGAGCTGTTTTTT.

The sample holds a few counts of this clone. The chain uses TRBV10-3 and TRBJ2-5; TRBD1 is a possible D gene (7 bases). Trimming pared 3 bases from V and 2 bases from J, leaving 13 bases between. This CDR3 has 15 residues. The germline V gene has CDR1 ENHRY and CDR2 SYGVKD. The DNA for the CDR3 is TGTGCCATCAGTGAAAGTCAGGGGGGACAAGAGACCCAGTACTTC. Protein product: CAISESQGGQETQYF.

This clone was seen more than once but under ten times. The rearrangement links TRBV28 to TRBJ1-2; weak D call: TRBD1 (6 bases). V was pared by 4 bases and J by 7 bases, with 13 bases between. Per germline, CDR1 MDHEN and CDR2 SYDVKM. The CDR3 extends over 13 amino acids. The CDR3 protein is CASSSLRGGGYTF. The CDR3 nucleotides read TGTGCCAGCAGTTCCCTTCGAGGGGGTGGCTACACCTTC.

This clone has only a few counts. The J gene is TRBJ2-6, the V gene TRBV18; possible D gene TRBD2, 6 bases. Germline lookup yields CDR1 KGHSH and CDR2 LQKENI. V gave up 5 bases and J gave up 0 bases, with 20 bases separating them. The CDR3 sequence is 19 residues long. CDR3 sequence: CASSANRQGLSSGANVLTF. CDR3 in DNA: TGTGCCAGCTCAGCAAACCGCCAGGGACTCAGCTCTGGGGCCAACGTCCTGACTTTC.

This clone has more than one count but fewer than ten. The chain carries TRBV7-2 and TRBJ2-1; TRBD2 agrees at 9 bases. Germline lookup yields CDR1 SGHTA and CDR2 FQGNSA. The CDR3 has 17 residues. The junction had 13 bases not matched to a gene; V was cut back by 5 bases and J by 5 bases. CDR3 amino acids: CASSPRVGTSTHNEQFF. CDR3 DNA sequence: TGTGCCAGCAGCCCCAGGGTTGGGACTAGCACCCACAATGAGCAGTTCTTC.

This chain uses TRBV4-1 with TRBJ1-5; tentatively, D is TRBD1 (6 bases). The CDR3 sequence is 16 residues long. Germline CDR1 reads MGHRA; CDR2 reads YSYEKL. The V end lost 0 bases, the J end lost 4 bases, and 13 bases lay between the germline ends. The CDR3 loop is CASSQDWGGPNQPQHF. For the CDR3, the DNA is TGCGCCAGCAGCCAAGATTGGGGGGGGCCGAATCAGCCCCAGCATTTT.

The chain carries TRBV28 and TRBJ1-4; D call uncertain. The CDR3 extends over 14 amino acids. Per the germline V gene, CDR1 is MDHEN and CDR2 is SYDVKM. Trimming shortened V by 1 base and J by 7 bases, and 10 bases separated the two germline ends. The DNA of the CDR3 is TGTGCCAGCAGTTTATCCGGGATCACTGAAAAACTGTTTTTT. Amino acid sequence: CASSLSGITEKLFF.

This chain joins TRBV6-6 and TRBJ1-2, with a possible D match to TRBD1 (5 bases). Trimming stripped 0 bases from V and 11 bases from J, with 16 bases between. The CDR3 contains 14 residues. CDR1 MNHNY and CDR2 SVGAGI come from the germline V gene (reference sequence). CDR3 bases: TGTGCCAGCAGTTACTCGAGTGAGGGGCGACCTTACACCTTC. Translating it yields CASSYSSEGRPYTF.

Worth noting for this clone: The same CDR3 also results from other DNA sequences found in this sample. The chain recombines TRBV18 with TRBJ2-5; D call uncertain. This CDR3 is 13 amino acids long. CDR1 is KGHSH and CDR2 is LQKENI in the germline V gene. V dropped 3 bases and J dropped 3 bases, with 8 bases sitting between them. The CDR3 DNA sequence: TGTGCCAGCTCACCGGGCAGCGAAGAGACCCAGTACTTC. Translated, it gives CASSPGSEETQYF.

This chain joins TRBV5-4 and TRBJ1-2; TRBD1 might be the D (5 bases). V was pared by 4 bases and J by 3 bases, with 16 bases between. CDR1 and CDR2 (germline): SGHNT, YYREEE (reference sequence). The CDR3 length is 15 residues. The CDR3 DNA is TGTGCCAGCAGCCCAGAAGTGGGGGTAGACTATGGCTACACCTTC. Protein sequence: CASSPEVGVDYGYTF.

On this clone: Other DNA sequences of this sample code for an identical CDR3. The genes are TRBV5-1 and TRBJ2-3; 7 bases map to TRBD1. In germline, CDR1 is SGHRS, CDR2 YFSETQ. The V segment lost 1 base and the J segment 0 bases; nucleotides outside the gene matches: 2. The CDR3 contains 15 residues. Written as DNA, the CDR3 is TGCGCCAGCAGCTTGACAGGGGCGAGCACAGATACGCAGTATTTT. It encodes CASSLTGASTDTQYF.